Presented here are 14 T cell receptor beta chains from one specimen sequenced in a study of T-cell reconstitution after alpha-beta-depleted transplantation in children. Researchers prepared the TCRbeta library using unique molecular identifiers, the study reports. TCRdb independently ran MiXCR on the PCR reads; one entry per CDR3 protein. This sample has roughly 790,000 distinct CDR3 sequences, with roughly 16% found just once. The material sequenced was PBMCs, mostly from graft donor cells, taken 360 days after TCRalphabeta/CD19-depleted stem cell transplant. Receptor source: a male patient under 18 who had a stem cell transplant for acute lymphoblastic leukemia, so the T cells may come from the graft donor.

In its sample, this clonotype was seen many times. This sequence joins TRBV6-6 and TRBJ2-7, with D hard to call. The CDR3 covers 12 residues. The V and J ends lost 2 bases and 3 bases respectively, with 5 bases between them. Germline lookup yields CDR1 MNHNY and CDR2 SVGAGI (reference sequence). Written as DNA, the CDR3 is TGTGCCAGCAGTTACCCCAGCTACGAGCAGTACTTC. Residues: CASSYPSYEQYF.

In its sample, this clonotype was seen a few times. This sequence joins TRBV10-3 and TRBJ2-5; D perhaps matches TRBD2 (6 bases). CDR1 is ENHRY and CDR2 is SYGVKD in the germline V gene. The CDR3 extends over 15 amino acids. V lost 4 bases and J lost 4, with 16 bases in between. The CDR3 spells CAISGTLAFPETQYF. CDR3 in DNA: TGTGCCATCAGTGGGACCCTAGCGTTTCCAGAGACCCAGTACTTC.

This clonotype was picked up many times. The CDR3 protein is CASSQVNRAAYEQYF. CDR3 bases: TGCGCCAGCAGCCAAGTAAACAGGGCCGCCTACGAGCAGTACTTC. The V gene is TRBV4-1, the J gene TRBJ2-7; tentatively, D is TRBD1 (6 bases). CDR1 and CDR2 from the germline V gene are MGHRA and YSYEKL. The CDR3 covers 15 residues. The germline V and J ends were trimmed by 1 base and 2 bases, with 12 bases remaining between them.

The chain combines TRBV15 with TRBJ2-7, with 9 bases aligning to TRBD1. Germline V lookup: CDR1 LNHNV, CDR2 YYDKDF (reference sequence). This CDR3 is 15 amino acids long. The trim removed 5 bases at V and 1 base at J, leaving 6 bases unmatched. CDR3 sequence reads: CATSRIGTGSYEQYF. As DNA, the CDR3 is TGTGCCACCAGCCGCATCGGGACAGGGTCCTACGAGCAGTACTTC. Full variable domain (rest looked up from reference TRBV15 and TRBJ2-7): DAMVIQNPRYQVTQFGKPVTLSCSQTLNHNVMYWYQQKSSQAPKLLFHYYDKDFNNEADTPDNFQSRRPNTSFCFLDIRSPGLGDTAMYLCATSRIGTGSYEQYFGPGTRLTVT.

This clonotype was observed a few times. The chain combines TRBV7-9 with TRBJ1-3; D is undetermined. The CDR3 length is 13 residues. Germline V lookup: CDR1 SEHNR, CDR2 FQNEAQ (reference sequence). With 6 bases removed from V and 4 bases from J, the gap between germline ends came to 10 bases. CDR3 protein: CASSFEGGNTIYF. The CDR3 DNA reads TGTGCCAGCAGTTTTGAGGGAGGAAACACCATATATTTT.

This clonotype was detected a few times. The chain carries TRBV3-1 and TRBJ1-3; 7 nucleotides align to TRBD1. Per germline, CDR1 LGHDT and CDR2 YNNKEL (reference sequence). Unmatched junction bases numbered 7, after V lost 4 bases and J lost 4 bases. The CDR3 is 15 amino acids. The CDR3 loop is CASSLDRARGNTIYF. CDR3 nucleotides: TGTGCCAGCAGCCTCGACAGGGCGCGAGGAAACACCATATATTTT.

This clonotype was counted a few times. V and J are TRBV7-8 and TRBJ2-5, with 9 bases identical to TRBD1. The CDR3 covers 15 residues. Germline CDR1 SGHVS, CDR2 FQNEAQ. Germline trimming cut 4 bases from V and 4 bases from J; bases unmatched to any gene: 7. The chain's CDR3 is CASSYGQGFGETQYF. The CDR3 bases are TGTGCCAGCAGCTATGGACAGGGGTTTGGAGAGACCCAGTACTTC.

V and J are TRBV7-8 and TRBJ2-1; TRBD1 matches 7 bases. V lost 3 bases, J lost 8 bases, and 10 bases stayed unmatched. This CDR3 region has 15 residues. Germline V CDR1 and CDR2: SGHVS, FQNEAQ. The chain's CDR3 is CASSFWGQLSDEQFF. CDR3 DNA: TGTGCCAGCAGCTTTTGGGGACAGCTTTCGGATGAGCAGTTCTTC.

The sample holds a few counts of this clonotype. The chain combines TRBV12-3 or TRBV12-4 with TRBJ2-4, with no clear D. CDR3 size: 14 residues. V lost 6 bases and J lost 0, with 9 bases in between. The CDR3 region is CASRRTEAKNIQYF. The DNA of the CDR3 is TGTGCCAGCAGGCGGACGGAAGCCAAAAACATTCAGTACTTC.

This clonotype showed up many times. This rearrangement joins TRBV24-1 to TRBJ2-1, with 7 positions matching TRBD2. Germline CDR1 is KGHDR and CDR2 is SFDVKD. J lost 1 base, V lost 2 bases, and 4 bases had no gene match. The CDR3 totals 16 residues. CDR3 protein: CATSDSLSGSYNEQFF. CDR3 sequence (DNA): TGTGCCACCAGTGATTCCCTTAGCGGGTCCTACAATGAGCAGTTCTTC.

The chain carries TRBV11-1 and TRBJ2-2; no firm D call. The CDR3 has 16 amino acids. Trimming stripped 2 bases from V and 0 bases from J, with 10 bases between. Germline CDR1 SGHAT, CDR2 FQDESV (reference sequence). The CDR3 region is CASSLRTLPNTGELFF. CDR3 nucleotide sequence: TGTGCCAGCAGCTTAAGAACCCTCCCGAACACCGGGGAGCTGTTTTTT.

The chain links TRBV9 to TRBJ2-1; 11 bases are a match to TRBD2. Per germline, CDR1 SGDLS and CDR2 YYNGEE. The CDR3 has 13 amino acids. The V gene end was trimmed by 2 bases and the J gene end by 9 bases; junction bases not matched to a gene: 1. The CDR3 DNA reads as TGTGCCAGCAGCGTTCTAGCGGGGGGTGAGCAGTTCTTC. Translated: CASSVLAGGEQFF.

This clonotype was counted many times. The V call is TRBV9, the J call TRBJ2-5; D is unclear. Trimming removed 0 bases from V and 2 bases from J, with 11 bases in between. The CDR3 consists of 15 residues. The germline CDR1 and CDR2 sequences are SGDLS and YYNGEE. Here the CDR3 reads CASSVVGSAQETQYF. In DNA, the CDR3 is TGTGCCAGCAGCGTAGTGGGTTCCGCACAAGAGACCCAGTACTTC.

The chain joins TRBV5-1 to TRBJ2-3; maybe TRBD2 (5 bases). This CDR3 is built from 14 residues. CDR1 is SGHRS and CDR2 is YFSETQ in the germline V gene. Trimming pared 3 bases from V and 6 bases from J, leaving 14 bases between. CDR3 protein: CASSWASGSDTQYF. CDR3 coding DNA: TGCGCCAGCAGCTGGGCTTCGGGGTCCGATACGCAGTATTTT.